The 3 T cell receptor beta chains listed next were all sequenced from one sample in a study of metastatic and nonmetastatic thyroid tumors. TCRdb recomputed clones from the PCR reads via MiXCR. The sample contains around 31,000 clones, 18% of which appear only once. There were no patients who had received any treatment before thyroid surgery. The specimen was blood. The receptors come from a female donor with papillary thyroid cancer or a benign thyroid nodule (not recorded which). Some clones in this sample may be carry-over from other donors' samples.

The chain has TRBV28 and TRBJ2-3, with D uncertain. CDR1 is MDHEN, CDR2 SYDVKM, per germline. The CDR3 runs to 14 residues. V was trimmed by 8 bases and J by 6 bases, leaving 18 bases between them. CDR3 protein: CASGPSGGRDTQYF. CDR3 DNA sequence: TGTGCCAGCGGCCCCTCGGGTGGGCGTGATACGCAGTATTTT.

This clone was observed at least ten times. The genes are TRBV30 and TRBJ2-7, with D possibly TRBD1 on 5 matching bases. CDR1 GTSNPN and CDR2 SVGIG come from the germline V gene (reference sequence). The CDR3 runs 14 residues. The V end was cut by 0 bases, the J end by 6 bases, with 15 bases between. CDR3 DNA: TGTGCCTGGAGTGTACGATCCAGGGTGGGCGAGCAGTACTTC. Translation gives CAWSVRSRVGEQYF.

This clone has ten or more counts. Here the CDR3 DNA reads TGTGCCGTCTTACCTCGGGGGTCCGAGAGCACAGATACGCAGTATTTT. Residues: CAVLPRGSESTDTQYF. The chain carries TRBV10-3 and TRBJ2-3; the D gene is possibly TRBD2 (6 bases). V gave up 11 bases and J gave up 0 bases, with 21 bases separating them. The CDR3 length is 16 residues. The germline V gene encodes CDR1 ENHRY and CDR2 SYGVKD.